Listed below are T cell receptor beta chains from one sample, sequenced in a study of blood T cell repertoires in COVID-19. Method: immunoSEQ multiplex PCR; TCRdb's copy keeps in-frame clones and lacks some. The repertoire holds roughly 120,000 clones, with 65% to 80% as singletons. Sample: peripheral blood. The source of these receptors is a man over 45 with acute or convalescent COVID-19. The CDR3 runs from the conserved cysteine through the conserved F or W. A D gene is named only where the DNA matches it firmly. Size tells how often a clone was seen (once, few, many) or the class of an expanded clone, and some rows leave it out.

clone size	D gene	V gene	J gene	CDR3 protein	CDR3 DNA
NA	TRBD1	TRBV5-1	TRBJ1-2	CASSQGVGSYGYTF	TGCGCCAGCAGCCAGGGGGTAGGATCCTATGGCTACACCTTC
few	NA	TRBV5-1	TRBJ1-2	CASSTGSGYGYTF	TGCGCCAGCAGTACAGGGTCCGGCTATGGCTACACCTTC
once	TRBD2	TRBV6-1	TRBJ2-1	CASSELAGGDGEQFF	TGTGCCAGCAGTGAACTAGCGGGGGGCGACGGTGAGCAGTTCTTC
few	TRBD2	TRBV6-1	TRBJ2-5	CASSEGSGGSETQYF	TGTGCCAGCAGTGAAGGTTCGGGGGGGTCGGAGACCCAGTACTTC
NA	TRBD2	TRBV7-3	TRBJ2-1	CASRSTAGGHNEQFF	TGTGCCAGCAGAAGTACAGCGGGGGGACACAATGAGCAGTTCTTC
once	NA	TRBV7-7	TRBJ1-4	CASSLGTGWDEKLFF	TGTGCCAGCAGCTTAGGTACAGGGTGGGATGAAAAACTGTTTTTT
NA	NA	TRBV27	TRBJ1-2	CASSLHSNYGYTF	TGTGCCAGCAGTCTCCACAGTAACTATGGCTACACCTTC
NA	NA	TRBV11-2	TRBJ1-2	CASRRLRGSSYGYTF	TGTGCCAGCAGACGCCTTCGGGGGTCCAGCTATGGCTACACCTTC
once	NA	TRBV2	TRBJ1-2	CASVSSPVGSSYGYTF	TGTGCCAGCGTCTCTTCTCCGGTGGGCAGCTCCTATGGCTACACCTTC
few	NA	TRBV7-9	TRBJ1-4	CASSLDSGSEKLFF	TGTGCCAGCAGCTTAGATTCAGGATCGGAAAAACTGTTTTTT
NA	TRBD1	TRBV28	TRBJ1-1	CASRLSTGLNTEAFF	TGTGCCAGCAGACTTTCGACAGGGCTGAACACTGAAGCTTTCTTT
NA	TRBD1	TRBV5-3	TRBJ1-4	CARRQGQGEVVLFF	TGTGCCAGAAGGCAAGGACAGGGGGAGGTTGTTCTGTTTTTT
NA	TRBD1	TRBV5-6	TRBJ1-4	CASSLGQGREKLFF	TGTGCCAGCAGCCTCGGACAGGGACGGGAAAAACTGTTTTTT
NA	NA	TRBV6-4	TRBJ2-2	CASTKSGDSQIHTGELFF	TGTGCCAGCACTAAATCCGGGGACTCCCAGATTCACACCGGGGAGCTGTTTTTT
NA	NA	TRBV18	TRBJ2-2	CASSLGPAYTGELFF	TGTGCCAGCTCCCTAGGCCCAGCATACACCGGGGAGCTGTTTTTT
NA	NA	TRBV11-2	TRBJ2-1	CASSATSQGEEFF	TGTGCCAGCAGTGCCACATCTCAAGGGGAGGAGTTCTTC
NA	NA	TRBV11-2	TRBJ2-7	CASSEDRLPYEQYF	TGTGCCAGCAGCGAAGACAGGCTCCCCTACGAGCAGTACTTC
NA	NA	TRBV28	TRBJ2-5	CASSPPTSLQETQYF	TGTGCCAGCAGTCCCCCGACTAGTCTCCAAGAGACCCAGTACTTC
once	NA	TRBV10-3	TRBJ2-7	CAVSAGATYEQYF	TGTGCCGTTTCTGCGGGGGCGACCTACGAGCAGTACTTC
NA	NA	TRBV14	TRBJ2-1	CASSLLNEQFF	TGTGCCAGCAGCCTTTTAAATGAGCAGTTCTTC
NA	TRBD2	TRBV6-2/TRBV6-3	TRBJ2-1	CASSLSGRGNEQFF	TGTGCCAGCAGCCTTAGCGGGAGGGGCAATGAGCAGTTCTTC
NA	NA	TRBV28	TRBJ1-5	CASSRETGRTSNQPQHF	TGTGCCAGCAGCCGGGAGACGGGACGGACTAGCAATCAGCCCCAGCATTTT
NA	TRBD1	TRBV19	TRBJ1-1	CASSPRDRHTEAFF	TGTGCCAGTAGTCCCCGGGACAGGCACACTGAAGCTTTCTTT
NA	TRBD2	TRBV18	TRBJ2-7	CASSEGLAGGAYEQYF	TGTGCCAGCTCCGAGGGACTAGCGGGAGGAGCCTACGAGCAGTACTTC